Shown below are 27 T cell receptor beta chains from a single sample sequenced in a study of blood T cells in healthy people across ages. Sample-barcoded 5' priming and a J-beta primer mix drove a second PCR of about 6 to 12 cycles. Via MiXCR, TCRdb re-called the 5' RACE reads, giving one row per CDR3 protein. The sample consists of under 1 million distinct CDR3 sequences, 40% to 50% of them appearing once. What was sequenced was blood. These receptors all stem from a man in his fifties or sixties in good health.

As DNA, the CDR3 is TGTGCCAGCAGCGTAGAGGGTCCCAGCTCCTACAATGAGCAGTACTTC. Translated: CASSVEGPSSYNEQYF. The gene calls are TRBV9 and TRBJ2-7; D is undetermined. The germline V and J ends were trimmed by 0 bases and 7 bases, with 20 bases remaining between them. This CDR3 has 16 residues. Germline loops: CDR1 SGDLS, CDR2 YYNGEE.

The chain couples TRBV28 to TRBJ2-5; TRBD1 matches at 8 bases. With 5 bases clipped from V and 5 bases from J, the junction kept 10 bases outside the gene matches. CDR3 size: 15 residues. Germline loops: CDR1 MDHEN, CDR2 SYDVKM. CDR3 DNA: TGTGCCAGCAGTGGACAGGGAGCGAGTGGGGAGACCCAGTACTTC. It encodes CASSGQGASGETQYF.

This clonotype was detected once. J is TRBJ1-2 and V is TRBV9; a weak D match, TRBD1 (6 bases). Trimming left V 2 bases short and J 8 bases short, with 13 bases between. CDR1 SGDLS and CDR2 YYNGEE come from the germline V gene. The CDR3 sequence is 13 residues long. In nucleotides, the CDR3 is TGTGCCAGCAGCGTCCCTCCGGGGGCAGGCTACACCTTC. This sequence encodes CASSVPPGAGYTF.

This clonotype showed up many times. The chain carries TRBV3-1 and TRBJ2-5; D is unclear. CDR3 length: 13 amino acids. CDR1 is LGHDT, CDR2 YNNKEL, per germline (reference sequence). The V and J ends lost 10 bases and 5 bases respectively, with 17 bases between them. The CDR3 nucleotides are TGTGCCACCTGGGCAGGCCCCGGGGAGACCCAGTACTTC. Its protein product is CATWAGPGETQYF.

This clonotype was detected only a few times. The J gene is TRBJ2-4, the V gene TRBV5-1, with D hard to call. The tail of the sequence fits TRBJ2-7 better, so the J call may be wrong. In germline, CDR1 is SGHRS, CDR2 YFSETQ. This CDR3 spans 15 amino acids. CDR3 bases: TGCGCCAGCAGCTTCACGGTACGCAACGCCAACGAGCAGTACTTC. Translating it yields CASSFTVRNANEQYF.

The V and J genes are TRBV12-3 or TRBV12-4 and TRBJ1-1, with TRBD1 matching over 7 bases. V shed 3 bases and J 7 bases; nucleotides not matched to a gene: 14. The CDR3 runs 16 residues. CDR3 in amino acids: CASSFDPSAGGREAFF. CDR3 in DNA: TGTGCCAGCAGTTTTGACCCAAGTGCAGGGGGTCGTGAAGCTTTCTTT.

The V call is TRBV6-6, the J call TRBJ2-4; 10 nucleotides agree with TRBD1. The DNA end favors TRBJ2-7, so the J call may be wrong. This CDR3 has 15 amino acids. The germline V gene has CDR1 MNHNY and CDR2 SVGAGI (reference sequence). The CDR3 here is CASTTGQGTVHEQYF. Here the CDR3 DNA reads TGTGCCAGCACCACGGGACAGGGGACTGTTCACGAGCAGTACTTC.

Many counts were recorded for this clonotype. This sequence joins TRBV20-1 and TRBJ2-7; possible D gene TRBD1, 5 bases. The V end was cut by 1 base, the J end by 2 bases, with 9 bases between. The CDR3 totals 13 residues. Germline loops: CDR1 DFQATT, CDR2 SNEGSKA (reference sequence). The CDR3 DNA reads as TGCAGTGCTAGAGTTGGCAGGGCCTACGAGCAGTACTTC. This gives the protein CSARVGRAYEQYF.

The chain carries TRBV28 and TRBJ2-7; D is undetermined. Germline-derived CDR1 and CDR2 are MDHEN and SYDVKM. Trimming took off 6 bases at V and 2 bases at J, with 14 bases between the two ends. The CDR3 is 14 residues long. The CDR3 bases are TGTGCCAGCAGCCCCACGGTTCCGGCCTACGAGCAGTACTTC. Protein product: CASSPTVPAYEQYF.

This chain uses TRBV20-1 with TRBJ2-5, with D perhaps TRBD1 (6 bases). V lost 3 bases and J lost 4, with 18 bases in between. The CDR3 length is 15 residues. CDR1 DFQATT and CDR2 SNEGSKA come from the germline V gene (reference sequence). The CDR3 region is CSARGDNRQGETQYF. The CDR3 coding sequence is TGCAGTGCTAGGGGGGACAACCGGCAGGGAGAGACCCAGTACTTC.

The CDR3 nucleotides are TGTGCCAGCTCACTGTGGACTAGCGGATCCAATGAGCAGTTCTTC. Residues: CASSLWTSGSNEQFF. The chain links TRBV18 to TRBJ2-1; 10 nucleotides align to TRBD2. Germline-derived CDR1 and CDR2 are KGHSH and LQKENI. The CDR3 runs 15 residues. V was clipped by 4 bases and J by 6 bases; unmatched bases: 6.

This clonotype was seen once. The DNA of the CDR3 is TGTGCCACCAGCTCTCGGACAGGGGCGGGCGAGCAGTACTTC. This codes for CATSSRTGAGEQYF. J is TRBJ2-5 and V is TRBV15; 9 positions agree with TRBD1. Gene TRBJ2-7 matches the end of the DNA better, so the J call may be wrong. CDR1 and CDR2 from the germline V gene are LNHNV and YYDKDF (reference sequence). The CDR3 contains 14 residues.

The rearrangement links TRBV24-1 to TRBJ2-7, with 8 bases matching TRBD1. The CDR3 sequence is 14 residues long. The germline V gene has CDR1 KGHDR and CDR2 SFDVKD. Trimming removed 4 bases from V and 3 bases from J; junction bases left unmatched: 4. The CDR3 bases are TGTGCCACCAGTGACGGGGGACAGGTCTACGAGCAGTACTTC. This gives the protein CATSDGGQVYEQYF.

The chain joins TRBV6-2 or TRBV6-3 to TRBJ2-5; TRBD1 might be the D (6 bases). V shed 6 bases and J shed 2 bases, with 13 bases lying between them. Germline V gene data show CDR1 as MNHEY and CDR2 as SVGEGT. The CDR3 has 14 amino acids. The CDR3 sequence is CASRIGTSQETQYF. The DNA for the CDR3 is TGTGCCAGCAGAATCGGGACATCTCAAGAGACCCAGTACTTC.

This clonotype was detected a few times. The rearrangement uses TRBV7-9 and TRBJ2-7; D possibly corresponds to TRBD1 (6 bases). Germline V gene data show CDR1 as SEHNR and CDR2 as FQNEAQ (reference sequence). The CDR3 runs 15 residues. Between the trimmed V and J ends, which lost 1 base and 2 bases, there was a span of 12 bases. As DNA, the CDR3 is TGTGCCAGCAGCTTAGGGACTCAGGGGACCTACGAGCAGTACTTC. As protein: CASSLGTQGTYEQYF.

This clonotype was counted a few times. The chain has TRBV15 and TRBJ2-3, with 10 bases matching TRBD1. Germline V lookup: CDR1 LNHNV, CDR2 YYDKDF (reference sequence). The CDR3 covers 15 residues. With V trimmed by 4 bases and J by 5 bases, 6 bases remained unmatched. The CDR3 protein is CATSIPGQGKDTQYF. CDR3 nucleotides: TGTGCCACCAGCATACCGGGACAGGGGAAAGATACGCAGTATTTT.

Of note for this clonotype: Given a much more abundant clone one base away, this may be a read error. The chain uses TRBV5-6 and TRBJ2-3; no firm D call. CDR1 and CDR2 (germline): SGHDT, YYEEEE. V was shortened by 10 bases and J by 6 bases, with 15 bases between the two germline ends. This CDR3 has 12 amino acids. CDR3 sequence (DNA): TGTGCCTGCAATACCCGGCCGGATACGCAGTATTTT. Translated, it gives CACNTRPDTQYF.

The rearrangement links TRBV6-6 to TRBJ1-1; 12 bases align to TRBD1. This CDR3 is built from 16 residues. The V gene's germline CDR1 is MNHNY and CDR2 SVGAGI (reference sequence). V trimming: 0 bases; J trimming: 7 bases; junction bases outside the gene matches: 6. CDR3 in DNA: TGTGCCAGCAGTTACTCAGACCGGGACAGGGGGCTTGAAGCTTTCTTT. Protein product: CASSYSDRDRGLEAFF.

The table lists this clonotype with a few counts. The CDR3 here is CASSSGGGWETQYF. CDR3 nucleotides: TGTGCCAGCAGTTCCGGAGGGGGTTGGGAGACCCAGTACTTC. The gene calls are TRBV27 and TRBJ2-5; D might be TRBD1 or TRBD2, each matching 6 bases. Trimming stripped 4 bases from V and 5 bases from J, with 14 bases between. The germline CDR1 and CDR2 sequences are MNHEY and SMNVEV (reference sequence). The CDR3 runs to 14 residues.

The V and J genes are TRBV5-4 and TRBJ2-1; 9 bases fit TRBD1. V dropped 6 bases and J dropped 6; count of bases not matched to a gene: 10. Germline V gives CDR1 SGHNT, CDR2 YYREEE (reference sequence). The CDR3 has 15 residues. For the CDR3, the DNA is TGTGCCAGCAACCCCGGGACAGGGTTTGCCAATGAGCAGTTCTTC. Translation gives CASNPGTGFANEQFF.

The V gene is TRBV7-2, the J gene TRBJ2-7, with 10 bases aligning to TRBD1. The V gene's germline CDR1 is SGHTA and CDR2 FQGNSA. The CDR3 covers 15 residues. With 5 bases clipped from V and 2 bases from J, the junction kept 6 bases outside the gene matches. CDR3 region: CASSTSGQGPYEQYF. CDR3 nucleotides: TGTGCCAGCAGCACTTCGGGACAGGGGCCCTACGAGCAGTACTTC.

The V and J genes are TRBV7-2 and TRBJ2-1; a possible D gene is TRBD2 (6 bases). V lost 2 bases to trimming and J lost 10 bases, with 15 bases between them. Germline V gives CDR1 SGHTA, CDR2 FQGNSA. This CDR3 region has 14 residues. The CDR3 sequence is CASSLKCSGREQFF. CDR3 coding DNA: TGTGCCAGCAGCTTAAAGTGTAGCGGCCGCGAGCAGTTCTTC.

The chain has TRBV10-1 and TRBJ2-3; 9 nucleotides line up with TRBD1. Germline V gene lookup returns CDR1 WNHNN and CDR2 SYGVQD (reference sequence). This CDR3 comprises 18 residues. The V and J ends lost 6 bases and 4 bases, in that order; junction bases with no gene match: 17. Written as DNA, the CDR3 is TGCGCCAGCAGCGCCCATCGGACAGGGGCCCGAAAGGCAGATACGCAGTATTTT. Encoded protein: CASSAHRTGARKADTQYF.

This clonotype turned up a few times. The V gene is TRBV4-3, the J gene TRBJ2-5, with 8 bases aligning to TRBD2. Germline CDR1 LGHNA, CDR2 YSLEER. V was pared by 0 bases and J by 5 bases, with 5 bases of the junction left unmatched. There are 15 residues in the CDR3. The CDR3 coding sequence is TGCGCCAGCAGCCAAGATAGCGGGGCCCAGGAGACCCAGTACTTC. This gives the protein CASSQDSGAQETQYF.

The chain uses TRBV4-1 and TRBJ2-5; D is possibly TRBD1 (5 bases). Germline V gives CDR1 MGHRA, CDR2 YSYEKL. Trimming removed 3 bases at V and 1 base at J, with 15 bases between. This CDR3 is built from 16 residues. CDR3 in amino acids: CASSHPASGSQETQYF. CDR3 in DNA: TGCGCCAGCAGCCACCCCGCGTCAGGGTCCCAAGAGACCCAGTACTTC.

This clonotype appeared a few times. CDR3 in amino acids: CASSFRTSGESKYF. CDR3 DNA sequence: TGTGCCAGCAGCTTTCGTACCTCGGGGGAATCTAAGTACTTC. The chain links TRBV7-8 to TRBJ2-5, with D maybe TRBD2 (6 bases). The CDR3 runs to 14 residues. CDR1 SGHVS and CDR2 FQNEAQ come from the germline V gene. The V end lost 3 bases, the J end lost 12 bases, and 20 bases lay between the germline ends. Drawing the rest from reference TRBV7-8 and TRBJ2-5, the complete variable domain is GAGVSQSPRYKVAKRGQDVALRCDPISGHVSLFWYQQALGQGPEFLTYFQNEAQLDKSGLPSDRFFAERPEGSVSTLKIQRTQQEDSAVYLCASSFRTSGESKYFGPGTRLLVL.

V and J are TRBV20-1 and TRBJ2-5; D possibly corresponds to TRBD1 (6 bases). This CDR3 is built from 15 residues. CDR1 and CDR2 from the germline V gene are DFQATT and SNEGSKA (reference sequence). V lost 5 bases and J lost 4, with 20 bases in between. The CDR3 sequence: CSALHNREVGETQYF. The CDR3 DNA reads as TGCAGTGCTCTCCATAACAGGGAAGTGGGAGAGACCCAGTACTTC.